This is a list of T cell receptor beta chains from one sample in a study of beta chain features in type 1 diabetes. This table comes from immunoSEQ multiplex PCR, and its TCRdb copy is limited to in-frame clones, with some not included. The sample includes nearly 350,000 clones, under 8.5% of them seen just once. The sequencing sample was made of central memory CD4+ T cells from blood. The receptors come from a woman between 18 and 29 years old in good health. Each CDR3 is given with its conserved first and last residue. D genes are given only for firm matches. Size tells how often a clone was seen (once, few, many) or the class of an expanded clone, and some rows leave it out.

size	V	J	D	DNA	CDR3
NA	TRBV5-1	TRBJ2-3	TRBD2	TGCGCCAGCAGAAGCCTCGGGAGGATCACAGATACGCAGTATTTT	CASRSLGRITDTQYF
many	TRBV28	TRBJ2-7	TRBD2	TGTGCCAGCTCGTCCCCGACTAGCGGGCAAGCCTACGAGCAGTACTTC	CASSSPTSGQAYEQYF
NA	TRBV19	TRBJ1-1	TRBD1	TGTGCCAGTACCGGACAGGGACCCACTGAAGCTTTCTTT	CASTGQGPTEAFF
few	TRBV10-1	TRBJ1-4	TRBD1	TGCGCCAGCGGGACAGGGCATGGCGAAAAACTGTTTTTT	CASGTGHGEKLFF
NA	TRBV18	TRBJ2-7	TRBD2	TGTGCCAGCTCACCACAGTCTAGCGGGAGCTACGAGCAGTACTTC	CASSPQSSGSYEQYF
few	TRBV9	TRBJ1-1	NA	TGTGCCAGCAGCGACCTCACAGGGAACACTGAAGCTTTCTTT	CASSDLTGNTEAFF
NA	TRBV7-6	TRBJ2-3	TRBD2	TGTGCCAGCAGCTTATACGGGAGGGGCACAGATACGCAGTATTTT	CASSLYGRGTDTQYF
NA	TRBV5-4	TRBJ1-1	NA	TGTGCCAGCAGCTTGGCAGGACGTACCCCGGAAGCTTTCTTT	CASSLAGRTPEAFF
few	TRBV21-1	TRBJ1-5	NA	TGTGCCAGCAGCCGTAGAGGGCCCCGTGGATATTGCAATCAGCCCCAGCATTTT	CASSRRGPRGYCNQPQHF
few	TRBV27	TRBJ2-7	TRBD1	TGTGCCAGCAGTCGACAGGGTTTATCCTACGAGCAGTACTTC	CASSRQGLSYEQYF
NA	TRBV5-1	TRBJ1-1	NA	TGCGCCAGCAGCTTGGACCCGACAGGTTTGGAGAACACTGAAGCTTTCTTT	CASSLDPTGLENTEAFF
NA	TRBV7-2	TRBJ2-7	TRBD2	TGTGCGACTAGCGGGAGGGGAGGGGTCGAGCAGTACTTC	CATSGRGGVEQYF
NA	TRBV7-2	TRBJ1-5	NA	TGTGCCAGCAGCGTACGCGGGCCAGGGCAGCCCCAGCATTTT	CASSVRGPGQPQHF
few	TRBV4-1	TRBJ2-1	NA	TGCGCCAGCAGCCAAGATAGGGTGGACAATGAGCAGTTCTTC	CASSQDRVDNEQFF
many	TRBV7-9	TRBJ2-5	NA	TGTGCCAGCAGCCTGGGTGTGGGGACCCAGTACTTC	CASSLGVGTQYF
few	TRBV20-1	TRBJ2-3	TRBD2	TGCAGTGCTATTGCGGGAGCCACGCAGTATTTT	CSAIAGATQYF
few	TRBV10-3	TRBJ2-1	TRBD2	TGTGCCATCAAAACCGGACTAGCGGGAGTCATCAATGAGCAGTTCTTC	CAIKTGLAGVINEQFF
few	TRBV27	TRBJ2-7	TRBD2	TGTGCCAGCAGTTTGGGCGGGGGGTACTCCTACGAGCAGTACTTC	CASSLGGGYSYEQYF
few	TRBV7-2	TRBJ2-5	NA	TGTGCCAGCCATCCTATGGACTCCCTGTACTTC	CASHPMDSLYF
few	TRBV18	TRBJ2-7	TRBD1	TGTGCCAGCTCACCAGGGACAGGGGAGGGGTACGAGCAGTACTTC	CASSPGTGEGYEQYF
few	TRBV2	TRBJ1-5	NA	TGTGCCAGCAAGGATCAGAATCAGCCCCAGCATTTT	CASKDQNQPQHF
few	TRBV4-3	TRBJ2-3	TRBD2	TGCGCCAGCAGCCAAAGACTAGCGGGAGTGACAGATACGCAGTATTTT	CASSQRLAGVTDTQYF
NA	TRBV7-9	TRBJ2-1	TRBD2	TGTGCCAGCAGCTTAGGTCTAGCGGGGAACTACAATGAGCAGTTCTTC	CASSLGLAGNYNEQFF
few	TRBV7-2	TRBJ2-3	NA	TGTGCCAGCAGCTTAGATTTGATGGTATACACAGATACGCAGTATTTT	CASSLDLMVYTDTQYF
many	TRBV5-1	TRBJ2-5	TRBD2	TGCGCCAGCAGCTTGGATCTAGCGGGAGGGCTCGGGACCCAGTACTTC	CASSLDLAGGLGTQYF
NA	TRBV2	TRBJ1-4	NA	TGTGCCAGCAGTTTTCGGGGCAATGAAAAACTGTTTTTT	CASSFRGNEKLFF
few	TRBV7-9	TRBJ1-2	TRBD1	TGTGCCAGCAGACCCGACCAGGACAGGGCGTATTCCGCCTTC	CASRPDQDRAYSAF
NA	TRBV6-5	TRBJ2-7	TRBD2	TGTGCCAGCAGTATACAGCGGGACTACGAGCAGTACTTC	CASSIQRDYEQYF
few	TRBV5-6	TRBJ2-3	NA	TGTGCCAGCACGCTCCCTGGCGTGCGTAGCACAGATACGCAGTATTTT	CASTLPGVRSTDTQYF
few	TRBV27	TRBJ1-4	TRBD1	TGTGCCAGCAGTTCGGGACAGACTGGAAAACTGTTTTTT	CASSSGQTGKLFF
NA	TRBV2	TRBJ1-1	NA	TGTGCCAGCAGAGGGACTCACACTGAAGCTTTCTTT	CASRGTHTEAFF
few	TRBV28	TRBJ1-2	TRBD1	TGTGCCAGCAGTTCCCCAGGGACAGGGGGGGACTATGGCTACACCTTC	CASSSPGTGGDYGYTF
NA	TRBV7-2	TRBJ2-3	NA	TGTGCCAGCAGCTTACTGCTGGATACGCAGTATTTT	CASSLLLDTQYF
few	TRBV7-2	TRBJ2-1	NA	TGTGCCAGCAGCTCCGACGGACAATCTTACAATGAGCAGTTCTTC	CASSSDGQSYNEQFF
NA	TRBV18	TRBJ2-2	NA	TGTGCCAGCTCACCGACTTTGCTAGTTTCGGCCGGGGAGCTGTTTTTT	CASSPTLLVSAGELFF
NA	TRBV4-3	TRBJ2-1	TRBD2	TGCGCCAGCAGCCAAGTAAGCGGGGCCTACAATGAGCAGTTCTTC	CASSQVSGAYNEQFF
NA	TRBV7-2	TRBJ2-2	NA	TGTGCCAGCAGCTTATACCAGGCCGGGGAGCTGTTTTTT	CASSLYQAGELFF
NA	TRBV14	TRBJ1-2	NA	TGTGCCAGCAGCCAGGGGGTAATGTATGGCTACACCTTC	CASSQGVMYGYTF
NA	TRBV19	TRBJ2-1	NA	TGTGCCAGTAGTATCTGGTCGGTGGGCAATGAGCAGTTCTTC	CASSIWSVGNEQFF
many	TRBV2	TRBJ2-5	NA	TGTGCCAGCAGTTTGGCTGTCCTCCAAGAGACCCAGTACTTC	CASSLAVLQETQYF
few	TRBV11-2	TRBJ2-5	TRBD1	TGTGCCAGCAGTTACGGACAGGGATTAGAGACCCAGTACTTC	CASSYGQGLETQYF
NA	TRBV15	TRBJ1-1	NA	TGTGCCACCAGCAGACCCAAGGCAGGGGCGGCGGAAGCTTTCTTT	CATSRPKAGAAEAFF
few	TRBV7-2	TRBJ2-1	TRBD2	TGTGCCAGCAGCTTAATCGCGGGAGCTGGGAATGAGCAGTTCTTC	CASSLIAGAGNEQFF
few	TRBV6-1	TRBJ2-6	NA	TGTGCCAGCAGAGCAGGGGCCGGGGCCAACGTCCTGACTTTC	CASRAGAGANVLTF
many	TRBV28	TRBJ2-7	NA	TGTGCCAGCAGCCGTAATTATCTCCGGTACCCCCCTCTCTACGAGCAGTACTTC	CASSRNYLRYPPLYEQYF
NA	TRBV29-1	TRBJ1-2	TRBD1	TGCAGCGTTGGAACCGGGACAGGGGTTAACTATGGCTACACCTTC	CSVGTGTGVNYGYTF
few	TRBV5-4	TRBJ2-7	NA	TGTGCCAGCAGCCTCGAGGCCTCCTACGAGCAGTACTTC	CASSLEASYEQYF
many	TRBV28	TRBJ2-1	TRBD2	TGTGCCAGCAGTTCCCCGGGACTAGCGGATTCCTACAATGAGCAGTTCTTC	CASSSPGLADSYNEQFF
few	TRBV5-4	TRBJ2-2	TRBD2	TGTGCCAGCAGCTCAGGACTAGCGGGACTCGGGGGGGAGCTGTTTTTT	CASSSGLAGLGGELFF
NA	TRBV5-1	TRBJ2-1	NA	TGCGCCAGCAGCTTGGCGACCCTCTACAATGAGCAGTTCTTC	CASSLATLYNEQFF
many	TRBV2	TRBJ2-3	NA	TGTGCCAGCAGTGAAAGTAGCATGAATACGCAGTATTTT	CASSESSMNTQYF
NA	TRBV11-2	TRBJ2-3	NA	TGTGCCAGCAGCTTAGTATACGGAGATCGCACAGATACGCAGTATTTT	CASSLVYGDRTDTQYF
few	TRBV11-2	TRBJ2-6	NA	TGTGCCAGCAGCTTAGCAGGGGCGCCTGGGGCCAACGTCCTGACTTTC	CASSLAGAPGANVLTF
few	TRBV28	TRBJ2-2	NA	TGTGCCAGCAGTTTATCCCGCAGGTGGAACACCGGGGAGCTGTTTTTT	CASSLSRRWNTGELFF